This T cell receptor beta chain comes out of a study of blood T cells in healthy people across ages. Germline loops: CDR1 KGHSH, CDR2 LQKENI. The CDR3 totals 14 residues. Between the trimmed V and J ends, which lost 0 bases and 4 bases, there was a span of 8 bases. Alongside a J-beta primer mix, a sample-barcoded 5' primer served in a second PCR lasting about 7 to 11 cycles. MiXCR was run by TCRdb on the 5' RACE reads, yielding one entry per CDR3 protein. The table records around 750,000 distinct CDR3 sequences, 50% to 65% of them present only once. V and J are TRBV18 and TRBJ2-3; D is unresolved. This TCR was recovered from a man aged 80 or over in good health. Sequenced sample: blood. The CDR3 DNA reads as TGTGCCAGCTCACCACCGTCTGTATCAGATACGCAGTATTTT. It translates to CASSPPSVSDTQYF.